The 17 T cell receptor beta chains given below trace back to one sample, sequenced in a study of blood T cell repertoires in COVID-19. Sequencing used immunoSEQ multiplex PCR; TCRdb keeps in-frame clones, though not all of them. The sample has 200,000 to 250,000 clones, 83% seen once; the top ten hold 1.3%. The material sequenced was peripheral blood. Source of these receptors: a woman aged 25 to 39 with COVID-19, enrolled during active disease.

The V gene is TRBV9, the J gene TRBJ1-5; D might be TRBD1 (5 bases). The germline gives CDR1 SGDLS, CDR2 YYNGEE. Trimming removed 4 bases from V and 5 bases from J, with 10 bases in between. The CDR3 spans 13 residues. CDR3 nucleotide sequence: TGTGCCAGCAGCACCCGGGGGGATCAGCCCCAGCATTTT. Translating gives CASSTRGDQPQHF.

The chain joins TRBV7-3 to TRBJ1-1; TRBD1 agrees at 8 bases. CDR3 length equals 15 residues. Germline CDR1 and CDR2: SGHTA and FQGTGA. The ends lost 5 bases at V and 1 base at J; junction bases unmatched: 6. The CDR3 nucleotides read TGTGCCAGCAGCCCCGACAGGGGACCGAACACTGAAGCTTTCTTT. Its translation: CASSPDRGPNTEAFF.

CDR3 nucleotides: TGTGCCAGCAGCTTCCCAGTGGGGGGAACTGAAGCTTTCTTT. Protein sequence: CASSFPVGGTEAFF. The J gene is TRBJ1-1, the V gene TRBV5-6; tentative D call: TRBD1 (5 bases). The CDR3 sequence is 14 residues long. From germline, CDR1 is SGHDT and CDR2 YYEEEE. Trimming cost V 2 bases and J 5 bases, with 13 bases left between them.

This chain uses TRBV6-5 with TRBJ1-1; D is unclear. This CDR3 contains 12 residues. Trimming pared 5 bases from V and 7 bases from J, leaving 11 bases between. Germline V lookup: CDR1 MNHEY, CDR2 SVGAGI. CDR3 sequence: CASSPGYGEAFF. In DNA, the CDR3 is TGTGCCAGCAGTCCAGGCTATGGTGAAGCTTTCTTT.

The chain employs TRBV5-4 and TRBJ1-2; TRBD1 matches 7 bases. Germline V gives CDR1 SGHNT, CDR2 YYREEE (reference sequence). The CDR3 spans 15 residues. Germline trimming cut 3 bases from V and 3 bases from J; bases unmatched to any gene: 8. CDR3 sequence: CASSSGTARDYGYTF. The DNA of the CDR3 is TGTGCCAGCAGCTCCGGGACAGCGAGGGACTATGGCTACACCTTC.

This clone was counted once. The rearrangement links TRBV6-6 to TRBJ2-7; 8 bases line up with TRBD1. Germline lookup yields CDR1 MNHNY and CDR2 SVGAGI (reference sequence). CDR3 length: 14 residues. V shed 4 bases and J 3 bases; nucleotides not matched to a gene: 5. The CDR3 DNA follows: TGTGCCAGCAGTTCTGGGACAGGACTCTACGAGCAGTACTTC. Its protein product is CASSSGTGLYEQYF.

This clone was seen only a few times. This rearrangement joins TRBV30 to TRBJ1-3; no clear D. The CDR3 runs 12 residues. Germline lookup yields CDR1 GTSNPN and CDR2 SVGIG (reference sequence). Trimming stripped 7 bases from V and 7 bases from J, with 14 bases between. This chain's CDR3 is CASSKGRNTIYF. The CDR3 DNA follows: TGTGCCTCCTCGAAAGGGAGGAACACCATATATTTT.

The V and J genes are TRBV5-8 and TRBJ1-2; D unclear. The CDR3 contains 17 residues. Trimming removed 0 bases at V and 2 bases at J, with 17 bases between. The germline V gene encodes CDR1 SGHTS and CDR2 YDEGEE. CDR3 residues: CASSLDPRRSGNYGYTF. The DNA of the CDR3 is TGTGCCAGCAGCTTGGATCCCCGGAGGTCGGGGAACTATGGCTACACCTTC.

The chain is built from TRBV11-2 and TRBJ1-6; D unclear. Germline V gene data show CDR1 as SGHAT and CDR2 as FQNNGV. The CDR3 runs 16 residues. The V and J ends lost 1 base and 7 bases respectively, with 14 bases between them. The CDR3 here is CASSLVANERNSPLHF. The CDR3 nucleotides read TGTGCCAGCAGCTTAGTCGCGAACGAGCGAAATTCACCCCTCCACTTT.

This chain uses TRBV6-5 with TRBJ2-3, with TRBD2 as a possible D gene (6 bases). The CDR3 spans 14 residues. Trimming removed 5 bases from V and 3 bases from J, with 12 bases in between. Germline V gene data show CDR1 as MNHEY and CDR2 as SVGAGI. The CDR3, as DNA: TGTGCCAGCAGTACCGGGAGAATAACAGATACGCAGTATTTT. Translated: CASSTGRITDTQYF.

This rearrangement joins TRBV10-3 to TRBJ2-3, with a weak D call TRBD2 (7 bases). V dropped 3 bases and J dropped 3 bases, with 13 bases sitting between them. This CDR3 comprises 15 residues. Germline V gives CDR1 ENHRY, CDR2 SYGVKD. CDR3 in DNA: TGTGCCATCAGTGAAGGGGGGGCTTGGACAGATACGCAGTATTTT. Protein sequence: CAISEGGAWTDTQYF.

This rearrangement joins TRBV7-2 to TRBJ2-3; 10 nucleotides match TRBD2. The V gene end was trimmed by 2 bases and the J gene end by 0 bases; junction bases not matched to a gene: 8. The CDR3 extends over 18 amino acids. The germline V gene has CDR1 SGHTA and CDR2 FQGNSA. The CDR3 spells CASSLTVSGGLSTDTQYF. CDR3 in DNA: TGTGCCAGCAGCTTAACTGTTAGCGGGGGGCTGAGCACAGATACGCAGTATTTT.

The chain carries TRBV5-1 and TRBJ2-5; 10 bases align to TRBD2. V lost 2 bases to trimming and J lost 5 bases; unmatched junction nucleotides: 9. The CDR3 sequence is 16 residues long. The germline CDR1 and CDR2 sequences are SGHRS and YFSETQ. The CDR3 spells CASSLSGGATWETQYF. For the CDR3, the DNA is TGCGCCAGCAGCTTAAGCGGGGGGGCAACTTGGGAGACCCAGTACTTC.

The chain couples TRBV15 to TRBJ2-3, with a tentative D call TRBD2 (7 bases). The CDR3 extends over 18 amino acids. Germline values: CDR1 LNHNV, CDR2 YYDKDF (reference sequence). With 3 bases removed from V and 2 bases from J, the gap between germline ends came to 21 bases. CDR3 DNA sequence: TGTGCCACCAGCAGGGGGAGGGGGGGCCTAGGGTTCACAGATACGCAGTATTTT. Translated: CATSRGRGGLGFTDTQYF. Full variable domain (rest looked up from reference TRBV15 and TRBJ2-3): DAMVIQNPRYQVTQFGKPVTLSCSQTLNHNVMYWYQQKSSQAPKLLFHYYDKDFNNEADTPDNFQSRRPNTSFCFLDIRSPGLGDTAMYLCATSRGRGGLGFTDTQYFGPGTRLTVL.

The chain has TRBV7-3 and TRBJ2-1; TRBD2 aligns across 10 bases. This CDR3 comprises 15 residues. Germline CDR1 and CDR2: SGHTA and FQGTGA. V was clipped by 5 bases and J by 6 bases; unmatched bases: 7. The CDR3 nucleotides are TGTGCCAGCAGCCGAGCGGGGGGGCTTTTCAATGAGCAGTTCTTC. Protein: CASSRAGGLFNEQFF.

A few counts support this clone. The chain links TRBV6-5 to TRBJ1-1; 8 positions match TRBD1. V lost 2 bases and J lost 3; bases outside the gene matches: 2. The CDR3 has 14 amino acids. Germline loops: CDR1 MNHEY, CDR2 SVGAGI. CDR3 sequence: CASSYGQGHTEAFF. CDR3 nucleotides: TGTGCCAGCAGTTACGGACAGGGACACACTGAAGCTTTCTTT.

This clone showed up just once. This chain joins TRBV7-6 and TRBJ1-4; D is perhaps TRBD1 (5 bases). The CDR3 sequence is 15 residues long. V shed 5 bases and J shed 5 bases, with 15 bases lying between them. Germline V gives CDR1 SGHVS, CDR2 FNYEAQ. The CDR3 sequence: CASSLTSGENEKLFF. CDR3 DNA: TGTGCCAGCAGCCTCACATCGGGGGAAAATGAAAAACTGTTTTTT.